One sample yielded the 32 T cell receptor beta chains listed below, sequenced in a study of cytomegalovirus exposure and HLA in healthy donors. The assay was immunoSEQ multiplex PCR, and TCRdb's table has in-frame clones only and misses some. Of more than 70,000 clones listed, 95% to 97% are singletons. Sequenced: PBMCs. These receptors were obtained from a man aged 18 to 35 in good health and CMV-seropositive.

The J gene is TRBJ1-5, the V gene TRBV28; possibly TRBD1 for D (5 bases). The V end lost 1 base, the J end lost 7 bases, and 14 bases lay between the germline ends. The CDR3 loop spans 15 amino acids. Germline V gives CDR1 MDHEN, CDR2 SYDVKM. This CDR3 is CASSLLRGFGQPQHF. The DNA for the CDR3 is TGTGCCAGCAGTTTATTGCGGGGGTTCGGACAGCCCCAGCATTTT.

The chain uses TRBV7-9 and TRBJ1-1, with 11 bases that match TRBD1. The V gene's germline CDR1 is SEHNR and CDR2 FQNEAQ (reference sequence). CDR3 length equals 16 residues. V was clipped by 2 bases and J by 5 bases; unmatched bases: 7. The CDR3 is CASSLPRTGGKTEAFF. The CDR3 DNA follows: TGTGCCAGCAGCTTACCCAGGACAGGGGGCAAGACTGAAGCTTTCTTT.

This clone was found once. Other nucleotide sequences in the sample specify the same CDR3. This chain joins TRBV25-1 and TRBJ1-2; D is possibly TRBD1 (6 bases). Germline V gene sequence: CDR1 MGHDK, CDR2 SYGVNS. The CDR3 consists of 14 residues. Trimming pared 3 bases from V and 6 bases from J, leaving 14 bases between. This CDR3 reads CASSDTGGPNGYTF. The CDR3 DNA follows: TGTGCCAGCAGTGATACGGGGGGGCCCAATGGCTACACCTTC.

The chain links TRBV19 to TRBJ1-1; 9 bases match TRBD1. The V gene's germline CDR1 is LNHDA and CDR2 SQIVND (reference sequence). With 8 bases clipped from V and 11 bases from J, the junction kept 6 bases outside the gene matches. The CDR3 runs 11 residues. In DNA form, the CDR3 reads TGTGCCAGTGGACAGGGGTCCATCGCTTTCTTT. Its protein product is CASGQGSIAFF.

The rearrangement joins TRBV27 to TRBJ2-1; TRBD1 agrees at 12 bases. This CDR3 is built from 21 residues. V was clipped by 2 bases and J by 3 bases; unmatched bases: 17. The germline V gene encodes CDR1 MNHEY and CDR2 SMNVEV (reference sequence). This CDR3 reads CASSLNPLRDRGLRVYNEQFF. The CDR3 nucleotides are TGTGCCAGCAGTTTAAACCCACTTCGGGACAGGGGGCTTCGGGTCTACAATGAGCAGTTCTTC.

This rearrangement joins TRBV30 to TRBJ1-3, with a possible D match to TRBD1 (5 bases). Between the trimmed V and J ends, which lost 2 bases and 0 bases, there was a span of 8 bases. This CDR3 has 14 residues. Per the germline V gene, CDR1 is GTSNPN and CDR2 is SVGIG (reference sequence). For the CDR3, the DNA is TGTGCCTGGAGTCAAGGGGTCTCTGGAAACACCATATATTTT. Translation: CAWSQGVSGNTIYF.

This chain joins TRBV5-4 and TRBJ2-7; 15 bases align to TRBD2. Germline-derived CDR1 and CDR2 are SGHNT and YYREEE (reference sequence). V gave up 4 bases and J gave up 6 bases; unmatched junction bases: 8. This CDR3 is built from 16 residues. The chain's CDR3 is CASSPPGLAGGSEQYF. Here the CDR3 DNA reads TGTGCCAGCAGCCCCCCGGGACTAGCGGGAGGCTCCGAGCAGTACTTC.

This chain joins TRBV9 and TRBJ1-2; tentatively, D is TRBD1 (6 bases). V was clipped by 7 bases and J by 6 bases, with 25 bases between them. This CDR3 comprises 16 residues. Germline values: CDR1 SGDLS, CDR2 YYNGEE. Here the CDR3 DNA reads TGTGCCAGCGGTGAGGGGTTGACACACGGGGACAATGGCTACACCTTC. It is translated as CASGEGLTHGDNGYTF.

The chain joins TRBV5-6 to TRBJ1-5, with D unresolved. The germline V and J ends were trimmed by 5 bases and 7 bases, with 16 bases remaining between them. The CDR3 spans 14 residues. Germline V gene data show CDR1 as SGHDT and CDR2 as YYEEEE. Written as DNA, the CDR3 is TGTGCCAGCAGTTTCGGGCGGCCGGGACAGCCCCAGCATTTT. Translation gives CASSFGRPGQPQHF. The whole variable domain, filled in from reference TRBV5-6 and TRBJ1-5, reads DAGVTQSPTHLIKTRGQQVTLRCSPKSGHDTVSWYQQALGQGPQFIFQYYEEEERQRGNFPDRFSGHQFPNYSSELNVNALLLGDSALYLCASSFGRPGQPQHFGDGTRLSIL.

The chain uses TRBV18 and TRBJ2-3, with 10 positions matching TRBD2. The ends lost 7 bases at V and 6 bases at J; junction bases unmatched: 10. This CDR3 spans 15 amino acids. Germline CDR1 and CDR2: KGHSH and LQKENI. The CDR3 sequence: CASWASGSVSDTQYF. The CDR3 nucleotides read TGTGCCAGCTGGGCTAGCGGGAGTGTTTCCGATACGCAGTATTTT.

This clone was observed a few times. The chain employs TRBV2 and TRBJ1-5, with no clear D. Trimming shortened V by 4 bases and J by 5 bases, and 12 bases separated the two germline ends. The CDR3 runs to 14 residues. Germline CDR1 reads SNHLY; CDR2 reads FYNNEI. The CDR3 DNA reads TGTGCCAGCAGTGTCATAACAGCTGATCAGCCCCAGCATTTT. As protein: CASSVITADQPQHF.

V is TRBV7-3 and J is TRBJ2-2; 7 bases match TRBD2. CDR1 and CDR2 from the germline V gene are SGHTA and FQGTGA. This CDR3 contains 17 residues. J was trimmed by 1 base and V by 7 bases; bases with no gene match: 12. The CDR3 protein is CASMQKGGSLNTGELFF. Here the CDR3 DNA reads TGTGCCAGCATGCAAAAGGGCGGGAGTTTGAACACCGGGGAGCTGTTTTTT.

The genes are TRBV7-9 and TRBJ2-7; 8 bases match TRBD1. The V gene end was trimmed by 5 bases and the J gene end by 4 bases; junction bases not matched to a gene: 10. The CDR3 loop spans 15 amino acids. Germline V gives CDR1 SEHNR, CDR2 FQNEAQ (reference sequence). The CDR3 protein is CASSRTGTAEYEQYF. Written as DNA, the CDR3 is TGTGCCAGCAGCCGGACAGGGACGGCTGAGTACGAGCAGTACTTC. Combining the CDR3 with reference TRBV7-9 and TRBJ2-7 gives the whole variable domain DTGVSQNPRHKITKRGQNVTFRCDPISEHNRLYWYRQTLGQGPEFLTYFQNEAQLEKSRLLSDRFSAERPKGSFSTLEIQRTEQGDSAMYLCASSRTGTAEYEQYFGPGTRLTVT.

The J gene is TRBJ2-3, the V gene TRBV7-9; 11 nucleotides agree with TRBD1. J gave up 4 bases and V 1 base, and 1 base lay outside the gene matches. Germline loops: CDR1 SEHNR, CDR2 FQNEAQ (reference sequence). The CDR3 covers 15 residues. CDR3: CASSLGTGGADTQYF. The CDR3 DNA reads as TGTGCCAGCAGCTTAGGGACAGGGGGCGCAGATACGCAGTATTTT.

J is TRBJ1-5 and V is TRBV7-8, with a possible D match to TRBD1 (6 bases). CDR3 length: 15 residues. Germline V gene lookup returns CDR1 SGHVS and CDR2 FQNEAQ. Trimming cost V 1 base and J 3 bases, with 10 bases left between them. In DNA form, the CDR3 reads TGTGCCAGCAGCTTAGTCTGGGGGCCCAATCAGCCCCAGCATTTT. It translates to CASSLVWGPNQPQHF.

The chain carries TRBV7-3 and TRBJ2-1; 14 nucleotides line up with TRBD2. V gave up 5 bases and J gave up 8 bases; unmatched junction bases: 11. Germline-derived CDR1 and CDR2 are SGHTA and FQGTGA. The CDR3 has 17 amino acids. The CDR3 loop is CASSIGLAGGMAYEQFF. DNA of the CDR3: TGTGCCAGCAGCATTGGACTAGCGGGAGGAATGGCATATGAGCAGTTCTTC.

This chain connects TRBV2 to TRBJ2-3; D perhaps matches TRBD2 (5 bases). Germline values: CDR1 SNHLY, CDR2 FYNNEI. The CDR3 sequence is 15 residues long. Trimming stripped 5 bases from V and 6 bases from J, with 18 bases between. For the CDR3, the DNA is TGTGCCAGCAGTCTTCTAGCTAACCCCCCCGATACGCAGTATTTT. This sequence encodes CASSLLANPPDTQYF. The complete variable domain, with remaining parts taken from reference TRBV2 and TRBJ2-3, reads EPEVTQTPSHQVTQMGQEVILRCVPISNHLYFYWYRQILGQKVEFLVSFYNNEISEKSEIFDDQFSVERPDGSNFTLKIRSTKLEDSAMYFCASSLLANPPDTQYFGPGTRLTVL.

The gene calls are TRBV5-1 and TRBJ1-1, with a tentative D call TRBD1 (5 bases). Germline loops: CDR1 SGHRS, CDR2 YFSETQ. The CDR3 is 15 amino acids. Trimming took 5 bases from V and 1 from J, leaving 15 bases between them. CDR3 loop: CASRRGSPSNTEAFF. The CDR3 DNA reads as TGCGCCAGCAGAAGGGGCAGCCCTTCGAACACTGAAGCTTTCTTT.

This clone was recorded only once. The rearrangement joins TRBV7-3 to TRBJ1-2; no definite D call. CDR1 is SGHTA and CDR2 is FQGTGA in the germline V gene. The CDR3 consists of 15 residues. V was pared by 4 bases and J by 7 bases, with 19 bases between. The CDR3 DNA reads TGTGCCAGCAGCTCCACCGAAAGAGGGCATAGTGGCTACACCTTC. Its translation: CASSSTERGHSGYTF.

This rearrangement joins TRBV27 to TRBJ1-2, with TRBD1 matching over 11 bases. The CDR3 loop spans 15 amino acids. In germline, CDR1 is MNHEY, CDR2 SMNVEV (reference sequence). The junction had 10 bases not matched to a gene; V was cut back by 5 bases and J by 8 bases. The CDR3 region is CASSPGTGGIGGYTF. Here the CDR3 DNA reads TGTGCCAGCAGTCCTGGGACAGGGGGGATCGGCGGCTACACCTTC.

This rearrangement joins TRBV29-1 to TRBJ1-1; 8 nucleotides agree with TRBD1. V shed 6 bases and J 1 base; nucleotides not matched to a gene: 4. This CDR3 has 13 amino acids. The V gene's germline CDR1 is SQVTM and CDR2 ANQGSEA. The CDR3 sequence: CSVGQGWNTEAFF. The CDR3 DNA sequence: TGCAGCGTAGGACAGGGCTGGAACACTGAAGCTTTCTTT.

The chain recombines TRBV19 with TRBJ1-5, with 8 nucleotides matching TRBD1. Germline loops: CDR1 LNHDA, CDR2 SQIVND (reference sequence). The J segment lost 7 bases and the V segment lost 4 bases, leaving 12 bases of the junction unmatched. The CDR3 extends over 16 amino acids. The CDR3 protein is CASSTIGQGLPQPQHF. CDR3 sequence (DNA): TGTGCCAGTAGTACGATCGGACAGGGCTTACCCCAGCCCCAGCATTTT.

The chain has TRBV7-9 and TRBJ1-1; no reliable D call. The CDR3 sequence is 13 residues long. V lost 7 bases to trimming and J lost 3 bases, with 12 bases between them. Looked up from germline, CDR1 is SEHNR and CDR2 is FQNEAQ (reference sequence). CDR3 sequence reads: CASIQTPYTEAFF. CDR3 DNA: TGTGCCAGCATCCAGACTCCTTACACTGAAGCTTTCTTT.

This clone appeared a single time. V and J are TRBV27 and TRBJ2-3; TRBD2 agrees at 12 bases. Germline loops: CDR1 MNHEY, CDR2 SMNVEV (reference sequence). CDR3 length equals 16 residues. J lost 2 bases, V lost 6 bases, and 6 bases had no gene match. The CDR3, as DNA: TGTGCCAGCAGACCGAGACTAGCGGGAGCCACAGATACGCAGTATTTT. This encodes CASRPRLAGATDTQYF.

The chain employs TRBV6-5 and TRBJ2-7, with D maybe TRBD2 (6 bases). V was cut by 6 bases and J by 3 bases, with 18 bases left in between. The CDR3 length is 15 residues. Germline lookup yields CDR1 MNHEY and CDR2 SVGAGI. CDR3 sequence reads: CASSLSEGLNYEQYF. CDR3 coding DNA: TGTGCCAGCAGCTTGTCGGAGGGGTTAAACTACGAGCAGTACTTC.

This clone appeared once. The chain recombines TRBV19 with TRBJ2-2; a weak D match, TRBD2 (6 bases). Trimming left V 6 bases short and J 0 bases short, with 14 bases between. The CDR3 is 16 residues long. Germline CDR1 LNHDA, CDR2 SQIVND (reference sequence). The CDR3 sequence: CASRRGQGPNTGELFF. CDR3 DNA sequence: TGTGCCAGTAGGCGGGGCCAGGGACCGAACACCGGGGAGCTGTTTTTT.

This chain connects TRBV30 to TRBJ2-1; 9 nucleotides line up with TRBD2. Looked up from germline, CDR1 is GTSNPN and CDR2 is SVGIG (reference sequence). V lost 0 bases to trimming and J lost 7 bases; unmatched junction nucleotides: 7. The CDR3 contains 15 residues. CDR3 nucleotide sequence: TGTGCCTGGAGTGTAGGGCTAGCGGGAAGAAATGAGCAGTTCTTC. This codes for CAWSVGLAGRNEQFF.

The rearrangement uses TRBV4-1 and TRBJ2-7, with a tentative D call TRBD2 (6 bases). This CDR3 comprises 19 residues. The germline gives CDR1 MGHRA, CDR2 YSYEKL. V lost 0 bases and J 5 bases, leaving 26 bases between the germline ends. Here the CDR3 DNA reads TGCGCCAGCAGCCAAGATTTCCCACGTCGTCAGGGAGGTTTCCACGAGCAGTACTTC. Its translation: CASSQDFPRRQGGFHEQYF.

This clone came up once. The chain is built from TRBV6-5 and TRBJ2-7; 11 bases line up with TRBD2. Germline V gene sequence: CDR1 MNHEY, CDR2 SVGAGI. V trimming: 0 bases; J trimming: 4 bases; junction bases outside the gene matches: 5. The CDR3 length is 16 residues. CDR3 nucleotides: TGTGCCAGCAGTTACTCTGTACTAGCGGGAGTGTACGAGCAGTACTTC. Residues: CASSYSVLAGVYEQYF.

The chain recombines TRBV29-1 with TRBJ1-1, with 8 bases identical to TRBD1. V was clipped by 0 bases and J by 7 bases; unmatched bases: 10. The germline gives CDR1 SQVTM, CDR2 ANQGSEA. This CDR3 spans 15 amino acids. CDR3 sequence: CSVEEDSDRGGEAFF. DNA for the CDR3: TGCAGCGTTGAAGAGGACTCCGACAGGGGTGGTGAAGCTTTCTTT. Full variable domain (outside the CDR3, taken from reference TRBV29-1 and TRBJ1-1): SAVISQKPSRDICQRGTSLTIQCQVDSQVTMMFWYRQQPGQSLTLIATANQGSEATYESGFVIDKFPISRPNLTFSTLTVSNMSPEDSSIYLCSVEEDSDRGGEAFFGQGTRLTVV.

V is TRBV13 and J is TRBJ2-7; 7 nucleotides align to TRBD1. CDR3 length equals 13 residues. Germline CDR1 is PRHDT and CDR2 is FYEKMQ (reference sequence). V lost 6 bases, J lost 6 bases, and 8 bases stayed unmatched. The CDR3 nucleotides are TGTGCCAGCAGGTCGACAGGGTCGGGCGAGCAGTACTTC. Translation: CASRSTGSGEQYF.

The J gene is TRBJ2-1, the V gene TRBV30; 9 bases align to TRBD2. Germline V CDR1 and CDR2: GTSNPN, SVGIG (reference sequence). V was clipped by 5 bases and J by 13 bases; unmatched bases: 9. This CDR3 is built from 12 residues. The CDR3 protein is CAWSSGDNQQFF. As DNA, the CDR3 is TGTGCCTGGTCTAGCGGGGATAACCAACAGTTCTTC.